Below are 11 T cell receptor beta chains sequenced from a single sample in a study of blood T cell repertoires in COVID-19 (dated by TCRdb to the early 2020s). The library was obtained by the immunoSEQ multiplex PCR assay. TCRdb obtained this table from immuneACCESS and retained in-frame rearrangements with V and J assigned. These tables miss some clones; where compared with another copy, unresolved V genes account for less than half of the shortfall, and the remainder is unexplained. Across this sample there are about 39,000 clones, with about nine tenths seen only once. Of the sample, roughly 2.2% is held by the ten largest clones. Sequenced input: peripheral blood. These receptor sequences come from a man between 45 and 60 years old with active COVID-19.

The genes are TRBV5-1 and TRBJ2-1, with 14 nucleotides matching TRBD2. The CDR3 contains 16 residues. CDR1 is SGHRS and CDR2 is YFSETQ in the germline V gene. V was pared by 0 bases and J by 6 bases, with 2 bases of the junction left unmatched. The CDR3 sequence is CASSLGTSGRSNEQFF. CDR3 in DNA: TGCGCCAGCAGCTTGGGGACTAGCGGGAGGTCCAATGAGCAGTTCTTC.

The rearrangement joins TRBV2 to TRBJ1-3, with 10 bases aligning to TRBD1. The junction had 3 bases not matched to a gene; V was cut back by 5 bases and J by 2 bases. Germline V gene data show CDR1 as SNHLY and CDR2 as FYNNEI. The CDR3 runs 15 residues. CDR3 region: CASSMGQGTGNTIYF. Written as DNA, the CDR3 is TGTGCCAGCAGTATGGGACAGGGGACTGGAAACACCATATATTTT.

DNA for the CDR3: TGTGCCAGCAGCAATCACGGCACGACGCGGAACTATGGCTACACCTTC. The encoded protein is CASSNHGTTRNYGYTF. V is TRBV21-1 and J is TRBJ1-2. TRBV21-1 is a listed pseudogene. The CDR3 is made up of 16 amino acids.

This clone appeared a single time. V is TRBV19 and J is TRBJ2-5, with D maybe TRBD1 (5 bases). This CDR3 is 16 amino acids long. V lost 4 bases, J lost 0 bases, and 15 bases lay in between. Germline V lookup: CDR1 LNHDA, CDR2 SQIVND (reference sequence). This CDR3 reads CASSRVGDTYQETQYF. CDR3 DNA sequence: TGTGCCAGTAGTAGGGTAGGGGATACGTACCAAGAGACCCAGTACTTC.

Only a few counts were recorded for this clone. This sequence joins TRBV7-9 and TRBJ2-7, with a weak D call TRBD2 (5 bases). CDR3 length equals 15 residues. Germline-derived CDR1 and CDR2 are SEHNR and FQNEAQ (reference sequence). Trimming removed 2 bases from V and 5 bases from J, with 16 bases in between. The CDR3 coding sequence is TGTGCCAGCAGCTTAAAAGCTAGCTTGTTAGACGAGCAGTACTTC. This codes for CASSLKASLLDEQYF.

This clone was observed once. DNA of the CDR3: TGTGCCAGCAGCCAGACAGCGAACACCGGGGAGCTGTTTTTT. It codes for CASSQTANTGELFF. The V call is TRBV3-1 (or the pseudogene TRBV3-2), the J call TRBJ2-2, with D possibly matching TRBD1 (5 bases). This CDR3 comprises 14 residues. Germline CDR1 and CDR2: LGHDT and YNNKEL (reference sequence). V shed 3 bases and J shed 0 bases, with 5 bases lying between them.

The CDR3 region is CASSEQQGLSTDTQYF. The CDR3 DNA reads TGTGCCAGCAGTGAACAACAGGGCCTAAGCACAGATACGCAGTATTTT. This chain connects TRBV25-1 to TRBJ2-3; perhaps TRBD1 as D (6 bases). The CDR3 runs to 16 residues. Between the trimmed V and J ends, which lost 2 bases and 0 bases, there was a span of 12 bases. Germline CDR1 and CDR2: MGHDK and SYGVNS.

Here the CDR3 DNA reads TGTGCCAGCAGCTTTGGGGGCCCCGTCGCGAATTCACCCCTCCACTTT. The encoded protein is CASSFGGPVANSPLHF. This sequence joins TRBV5-4 and TRBJ1-6, with D perhaps TRBD1 (6 bases). Germline CDR1 is SGHNT and CDR2 is YYREEE (reference sequence). V was cut by 2 bases and J by 7 bases, with 16 bases left in between. CDR3 length: 16 amino acids. Together with reference TRBV5-4 and TRBJ1-6, the CDR3 gives the full variable domain: ETGVTQSPTHLIKTRGQQVTLRCSSQSGHNTVSWYQQALGQGPQFIFQYYREEENGRGNFPPRFSGLQFPNYSSELNVNALELDDSALYLCASSFGGPVANSPLHFGNGTRLTVT.

The V and J genes are TRBV5-1 and TRBJ2-7; 7 nucleotides align to TRBD1. Trimming took 2 bases from V and 5 from J; bases not matched to a gene: 1. This CDR3 contains 12 residues. Germline CDR1 reads SGHRS; CDR2 reads YFSETQ. CDR3 loop: CASSLTGDEQYF. The DNA of the CDR3 is TGCGCCAGCAGCTTAACAGGGGACGAGCAGTACTTC.

This sequence joins TRBV7-3 and TRBJ1-1; D is perhaps TRBD1 (6 bases). The CDR3 spans 14 residues. CDR1 SGHTA and CDR2 FQGTGA come from the germline V gene. Trimming took off 4 bases at V and 4 bases at J, with 13 bases between the two ends. The CDR3 sequence: CASSYSGASTEAFF. Written as DNA, the CDR3 is TGTGCCAGCAGCTACTCAGGGGCGAGCACTGAAGCTTTCTTT.

V gene TRBV5-1 combines with J gene TRBJ1-1; 8 bases are shared with TRBD1. This CDR3 comprises 16 residues. From germline, CDR1 is SGHRS and CDR2 YFSETQ. V lost 0 bases, J lost 2 bases, and 6 bases stayed unmatched. CDR3 loop: CASSLGQGAANTEAFF. As DNA, the CDR3 is TGCGCCAGCAGCTTGGGCCAGGGGGCGGCAAACACTGAAGCTTTCTTT.